The present TCR beta chain was sequenced within a study of HIV-infected patients and healthy controls. TCRdb itself ran the 5' RACE reads through MiXCR, one entry per CDR3 protein. This repertoire shows some 67,000 distinct CDR3 sequences, about 17% found once; its top ten account for about 6%. V was pared by 3 bases and J by 0 bases, with 13 bases between. The germline CDR1 and CDR2 sequences are SGHRS and YFSETQ. The CDR3 length is 15 residues. The sample consisted of CD4+ T cells from blood. The receptor was isolated from a human donor in good health. The chain has TRBV5-1 and TRBJ2-7; tentatively, D is TRBD1 or TRBD2 (5 bases each). The CDR3, as DNA: TGCGCCAGCAGCTACAAGGGGAGCACCTCCTACGAGCAGTACTTC. This translates into CASSYKGSTSYEQYF.